This TCR beta chain was observed in a study of breast tumors, draining lymph nodes, adjacent tissues. This clonotype has ten or more counts. The antigen remains unidentified. Study-level points and caveats: Tumor TCR diversity was below lymph nodes but above nontumor tissue. Tumor and nontumor repertoires were significantly more similar in luminal-like than in basal-like breast cancer. Most tumor T cells seemingly derive from lymph node, then expand in tumor. Tumor T cell lymph node origin was a supported hypothesis, not proven.

The lymph nodes were axillary draining lymph nodes from breast cancer patients. Germline V gene sequence: CDR1 MNHNS, CDR2 SASEGT. The J segment lost 2 bases and the V segment lost 4 bases, leaving 11 bases of the junction unmatched. The CDR3 is made up of 16 amino acids. TCRdb called the multiplex PCR reads again in MiXCR, with one record for every CDR3 protein. The repertoire has around 150,000 distinct CDR3 sequences, about a fifth of them found once; the top ten carry about 2.6%. This TCR was sampled from a female donor with breast cancer. Some clones in this sample may be carry-over from other donors' samples. The genes are TRBV6-1 and TRBJ2-7; TRBD1 matches at 7 bases. The sequenced material came from axillary lymph node tissue. Here the CDR3 DNA reads TGTGCCAGCAGTGGCACCGGGACAGCGAGGACCTACGAGCAGTACTTC. Protein: CASSGTGTARTYEQYF.